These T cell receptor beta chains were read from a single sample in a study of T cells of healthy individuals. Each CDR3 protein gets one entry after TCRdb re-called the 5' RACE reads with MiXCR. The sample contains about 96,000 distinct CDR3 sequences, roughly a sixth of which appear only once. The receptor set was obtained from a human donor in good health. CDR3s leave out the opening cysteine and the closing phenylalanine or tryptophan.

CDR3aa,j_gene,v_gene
ASSSRTELNEKLF,TRBJ1-4,TRBV5-1
SVGVTEKLF,TRBJ1-4,TRBV29-1
SAFPPGGLNYGYT,TRBJ1-2,TRBV20-1
SALVDKFTDTQY,TRBJ2-3,TRBV20-1
ASFQGGLGAGYT,TRBJ1-2,TRBV25-1
ASSPGTDRYIGANVLT,TRBJ2-6,TRBV4-1
ASSSLSGSTYNEQF,TRBJ2-1,TRBV28
ASSRIGGANVLT,TRBJ2-6,TRBV7-2
ASRPHRARMNTEAF,TRBJ1-1,TRBV6-5
ASSRRMSSVETQY,TRBJ2-5,TRBV7-2
ASSAEKVDTQY,TRBJ2-3,TRBV9
ASSYSRGRETQY,TRBJ2-5,TRBV7-3
ASMYTGELF,TRBJ2-2,TRBV2
ASSLRLPQETQY,TRBJ2-5,TRBV12-3/TRBV12-4
ASRPLWDSTDTQY,TRBJ2-3,TRBV27
AISDPGQPYEQY,TRBJ2-7,TRBV10-3
SAQPPGPFSYEQY,TRBJ2-7,TRBV20-1
ASSLEGADTQY,TRBJ2-3,TRBV5-1
SARGSGANVLT,TRBJ2-6,TRBV29-1
ASSPDRRDNEQF,TRBJ2-1,TRBV7-2
ASSLPVVGTEKTQY,TRBJ2-5,TRBV28
SARRTDQLEGLF,TRBJ1-4,TRBV20-1
ASIPERFSSYEQY,TRBJ2-7,TRBV7-8
AISGGDDRSYNEQF,TRBJ2-1,TRBV10-3
ASRGVRNNGNQPQH,TRBJ1-5,TRBV19
SVVAGRAYEQY,TRBJ2-7,TRBV29-1
ASSNTGGISYEKLF,TRBJ1-4,TRBV27
ASSRDDRGKGWAPLH,TRBJ1-6,TRBV12-3/TRBV12-4
ASSWTGYNEQF,TRBJ2-1,TRBV5-1
ASSLPASEKLF,TRBJ1-4,TRBV7-2
ASGTGASYEQY,TRBJ2-7,TRBV5-1
ASSLAPGTYGYT,TRBJ1-2,TRBV5-1
ASSSYDRARNQPQH,TRBJ1-5,TRBV5-6
ASSLEVKRNEQF,TRBJ2-1,TRBV7-2
SATTPALETQY,TRBJ2-5,TRBV20-1
ASSLRSSYNEQF,TRBJ2-1,TRBV7-2
ASSLGDSTDTQY,TRBJ2-3,TRBV28
ASSHWDLKEKLF,TRBJ1-4,TRBV18
ASSGGQGRVYEQY,TRBJ2-7,TRBV6-6
ASSHRDRHYNEQF,TRBJ2-1,TRBV4-2
ASGTEETQY,TRBJ2-5,TRBV10-3
ASSGVRQHGTSGRADTGELF,TRBJ2-2,TRBV2
ASNLSGGLGETQY,TRBJ2-5,TRBV28
ASSRLAGGAYNEQF,TRBJ2-1,TRBV12-3/TRBV12-4
ASSLLVGVNGELF,TRBJ2-2,TRBV28
AISDPQGYNSPLH,TRBJ1-6,TRBV10-3
ASGKDRNNSPLH,TRBJ1-6,TRBV6-5
ASSSLDRGNEQF,TRBJ2-1,TRBV27
ASSQVAAKNIQY,TRBJ2-4,TRBV3-1
ASSPTGSGEQY,TRBJ2-7,TRBV7-6
SAREGIALEEQF,TRBJ2-1,TRBV20-1
ASTFGLGKIGANVLT,TRBJ2-6,TRBV6-2/TRBV6-3
ASSRMGGSETQY,TRBJ2-5,TRBV2
ASSPLPSPRGRGELF,TRBJ2-2,TRBV27
ASSSLYLTDTQY,TRBJ2-3,TRBV28